This TCR beta chain was sequenced in a study of control samples from healthy donors and cancer patients. Data came from immunoSEQ multiplex PCR; TCRdb stores just in-frame clones and leaves some out. The table shows some 150,000 clones, with over 85% occurring only once. The CDR3 runs 15 residues. Germline CDR1 and CDR2: MDHEN and SYDVKM. The trim removed 4 bases at V and 2 bases at J, leaving 2 bases unmatched. The sequence derives from a woman aged 55-75 years in good health. Sequenced material: blood. The rearrangement uses TRBV28 and TRBJ2-3, with 11 bases identical to TRBD2. CDR3 nucleotide sequence: TGTGCCAGCAGTTCTAGCGGGGGGATCACAGATACGCAGTATTTT. Translated: CASSSSGGITDTQYF. The full variable domain, rest sourced from reference TRBV28 and TRBJ2-3, is DVKVTQSSRYLVKRTGEKVFLECVQDMDHENMFWYRQDPGLGLRLIYFSYDVKMKEKGDIPEGYSVSREKKERFSLILESASTNQTSMYLCASSSSGGITDTQYFGPGTRLTVL.